This entry concerns a single T cell receptor beta chain. Trimming left V 5 bases short and J 9 bases short, with 14 bases between. Germline loops: CDR1 MGHRA, CDR2 YSYEKL. The CDR3 length is 12 residues. The sample belongs to a study of blood T cell repertoires in COVID-19. The data were produced by immunoSEQ multiplex PCR, yet TCRdb's version contains in-frame clones alone and is incomplete. The data contain 55,000 to 75,000 clones, 85% to 90% of them singletons. Sequences were obtained from peripheral blood. This chain connects TRBV4-1 to TRBJ2-7; a possible D gene is TRBD1 (6 bases). The clonotype originates from a man in his sixties with acute or convalescent COVID-19. CDR3 nucleotides: TGCGCCAGCAGCGGAGTACAGGGCAGGCAGTACTTC. Protein sequence: CASSGVQGRQYF.